One TCR beta chain is described in this entry. Seattle-derived patients entered the study during active infection and were followed longitudinally. Germline lookup yields CDR1 SNHLY and CDR2 FYNNEI. This CDR3 is built from 21 residues. After removal of 6 bases from V and 2 bases from J, the junction contained 25 bases not matched to a gene. The data derive from a study of blood T cell repertoires in COVID-19. Study background: Collection of acute and convalescent COVID-19 samples took place in the United States, Italy and Spain. PBMCs, B-cell-depleted T cells, or T cells provided the cDNA or gDNA that made up the material.

Repertoires were generated with immunoSEQ multiplex PCR, while TCRdb's copy carries only in-frame clones and drops some. The sample yields about 310,000 clones, 90% seen once. The clonotype was recovered from a woman in her thirties or forties with COVID-19, enrolled during active disease. The J gene is TRBJ1-1, the V gene TRBV2; 9 bases fit TRBD1. Sequenced input: peripheral blood. For the CDR3, the DNA is TGTGCCAGCAGGGCCTCCCGGGACAGGGTCAATACTAGAAAGCTTAACACTGAAGCTTTCTTT. Protein sequence: CASRASRDRVNTRKLNTEAFF.